These 2 T cell receptor beta chains share one sample of origin, sequenced in a study of blood T cell repertoires in COVID-19. Produced via immunoSEQ multiplex PCR; TCRdb's table is partial and in-frame only. The repertoire holds around 150,000 clones, 78% seen once, with approximately 15% in the top ten. The sample comprised peripheral blood. These receptors were collected from a woman older than 75 with acute or convalescent COVID-19.

V and J are TRBV18 and TRBJ2-1; 14 nucleotides line up with TRBD2. J lost 8 bases, V lost 1 base, and 4 bases had no gene match. From germline, CDR1 is KGHSH and CDR2 LQKENI. CDR3 length: 16 amino acids. The CDR3 DNA sequence: TGTGCCAGCTCACCACTATGGGGACTAGCGGGAGATGAGCAGTTCTTC. Protein: CASSPLWGLAGDEQFF.

The gene calls are TRBV12-3 or TRBV12-4 and TRBJ1-6, with 7 bases aligning to TRBD1. The CDR3 is 13 residues long. V gave up 6 bases and J gave up 10 bases; unmatched junction bases: 6. The CDR3 is CASRGTASSPLHF. The CDR3 nucleotides read TGTGCCAGCAGAGGGACAGCCTCGTCACCCCTCCACTTT.